The TCR beta chain described here comes from a study of T cell responses to AZD1222 COVID-19 vaccine (dated by TCRdb to about 2021). Study-level background: AZD1222 recipients whose second dose came at about 4 weeks and those whose second dose came at about 12 weeks were combined into one group, since spike-specific TCR depth and breadth did not differ between the two schedules. TCR sequencing was performed for 230 to 250 trial participants, of whom around 200 were given two doses of AZD1222 and around 25 were given two doses of MenACWY control vaccine. Enrollment into the trials was organized by age into subgroups of 18-55, 56-69 and 70-plus years, and those subgroups contained about 160, 30 and 59 TCR-sequenced participants, respectively. General study outcomes and caveats: Most participants were white British and females outnumbered males, and the authors suggested that clonal diversity may have been underestimated. Conclusions about previously exposed vaccinees were limited because only a handful of AZD1222 recipients were SARS-CoV-2 seropositive at baseline. Reportedly, almost half of the unique spike-specific TCRs recognized epitopes lying outside the regions that are mutated in the B.1.351 and B.1.1.7 variants. Vaccine-associated CD4 TCRs spanned the whole spike protein, with dominant responses in regions 160-218 and 743-854. In the small 56-69-year group, the increase in depth fell short of significance, most likely because of low power. No day 14 peak-response samples were available, so repertoires were characterized only after the peak T cell response. After two AZD1222 doses, both the breadth and the depth of spike-specific TCRs were significantly higher than at day 0 and than in MenACWY recipients.

CDR3 length: 16 amino acids, cysteine to phenylalanine. Only CDR3 DNA remains: 48 bases, in frame from the first base. The germline V gene provides CDR1 MDHEN and CDR2 SYDVKM. The junction shows trimming of 5 bases on V and 2 bases on J, plus 19 bases between the germline ends. The time point label corresponds to: baseline before first vaccination. Vaccinee samples were obtained from the UK trials COV001 and COV002, which included a single-blind randomized controlled phase 2/3 trial of AZD1222 (ChAdOx1 nCoV-19) in healthy adults. For TCRbeta chain sequencing, PBMC samples from trial participants were taken at day 0 and at day 28 after the second dose. The CDR3 regions of human TCRbeta chains were analyzed by immunosequencing. As for how the authors treated the data: Repertoire TCRs were matched against a reference library of SARS-CoV-2-specific TCRs generated with the MIRA antigen-specificity platform. Breadth was defined as the fraction of unique TCRs that were SARS-CoV-2-associated. Depth was defined as the fraction of total T cells that were SARS-CoV-2-associated. Using the MIRA data, each spike-specific TCR was mapped to the spike region that the TCR reacts to and placed in a CD4 or CD8 class. Log10-transformed breadth and depth values were compared by one-way ANOVA with Sidak's multiple comparisons tests. Imported from immuneACCESS, the table was reduced by TCRdb to in-frame sequences with V and J called. These copies leave out some clones; in studies compared against another copy, an unresolved V gene accounts for under half, and the cause of the remainder is not known. V, J and clone size derive from that table, while D and trimming were established from the DNA sequence. This sample holds fewer than 110,000 clones; about 92% were observed only once. The ten largest clones take up about 4.8% of the sample.

About this clone itself: This clone's antigen is unknown. Per-base quality was not reported, and no clone a single base away is much larger than it.

The chain joins TRBV28 to TRBJ2-7; a tentative D match to TRBD2 spans 7 bases. The TCR comes from an adult in good health. This material consisted of peripheral blood, taken on day 0 of AZD1222 vaccination. In nucleotide form, the sequence is TGTGCCAGCAGTCAAATCGGACGGGGGGCGACCTACGAGCAGTACTTC. It encodes CASSQIGRGATYEQYF.